These 24 T cell receptor beta chains originate from one sample sequenced in a study of graft-versus-host responses after intestinal transplantation. Measured with immunoSEQ multiplex PCR; TCRdb has only the in-frame clones, and not every one. This sample has tens of thousands of clones; roughly 91% occur once, and the top ten carry less than 0.1%. Their antigens remain unidentified. Sequencing used unstimulated CD4+ T cells sorted from spleen or lymph node cells, obtained before intestinal transplant. These receptors came from a human donor who received an intestinal transplant.

This rearrangement joins TRBV2 to TRBJ2-1; 7 bases fit TRBD2. Germline CDR1 is SNHLY and CDR2 is FYNNEI. The CDR3 is 12 amino acids. The J segment lost 11 bases and the V segment lost 6 bases, leaving 7 bases of the junction unmatched. CDR3 protein: CASRGTSDKQFF. The CDR3 nucleotides read TGTGCCAGCAGGGGAACTAGCGACAAGCAGTTCTTC.

The chain links TRBV29-1 to TRBJ1-3; perhaps TRBD1 as D (5 bases). The V gene's germline CDR1 is SQVTM and CDR2 ANQGSEA. This CDR3 is built from 14 residues. V lost 4 bases, J lost 0 bases, and 10 bases lay in between. The CDR3 DNA reads as TGCAGCGTTGCCGAAGGGGTCTCTGGAAACACCATATATTTT. It yields the protein CSVAEGVSGNTIYF.

J is TRBJ1-4 and V is TRBV11-2, with 10 bases identical to TRBD1. Germline trimming cut 5 bases from V and 13 bases from J; bases unmatched to any gene: 4. Germline V gene sequence: CDR1 SGHAT, CDR2 FQNNGV. CDR3 length: 12 amino acids. This CDR3 is CASSQDRGPLFF. CDR3 sequence (DNA): TGTGCCAGCAGCCAAGACAGGGGGCCACTGTTTTTT.

Only one count was recorded for this clone. J is TRBJ1-5 and V is TRBV30; 8 positions agree with TRBD1. Germline-derived CDR1 and CDR2 are GTSNPN and SVGIG (reference sequence). The CDR3 has 14 residues. The J segment lost 4 bases and the V segment lost 2 bases, leaving 4 bases of the junction unmatched. The CDR3 DNA follows: TGTGCCTGGAGTCGACAGGGGCCAAATCAGCCCCAGCATTTT. Encoded protein: CAWSRQGPNQPQHF.

This CDR3 reads CASSPTSGGANEQFF. Written as DNA, the CDR3 is TGTGCCAGCTCACCCACTAGCGGTGGGGCCAATGAGCAGTTCTTC. The chain uses TRBV18 and TRBJ2-1, with 8 bases that match TRBD2. CDR1 is KGHSH and CDR2 is LQKENI in the germline V gene. The ends lost 3 bases at V and 6 bases at J; junction bases unmatched: 7. The CDR3 loop spans 15 amino acids.

This chain joins TRBV9 and TRBJ1-4; the D is unclear. The CDR3 sequence is 17 residues long. The V gene lost 0 bases and the J gene lost 8 bases, with 20 bases spanning the gap. CDR1 and CDR2 (germline): SGDLS, YYNGEE. The CDR3 DNA sequence: TGTGCCAGCAGCGTAGGGGCAGGCGCCCGTTTAGGCGAAAAACTGTTTTTT. This encodes CASSVGAGARLGEKLFF.

This clone was seen more than once but under ten times. The chain is built from TRBV6-5 and TRBJ1-2; D gene unclear. This CDR3 has 15 residues. Germline CDR1 MNHEY, CDR2 SVGAGI. The V gene lost 6 bases and the J gene lost 2 bases, with 16 bases spanning the gap. CDR3 DNA: TGTGCCAGCAGGACATATGGAGGGTCCAACTATGGCTACACCTTC. This sequence encodes CASRTYGGSNYGYTF.

The rearrangement joins TRBV28 to TRBJ2-7; 10 bases fit TRBD1. Trimming cost V 6 bases and J 3 bases; bases outside gene matches: 8. The CDR3 runs to 15 residues. The germline V gene encodes CDR1 MDHEN and CDR2 SYDVKM. CDR3 DNA: TGTGCCAGCAGGCCCACCGGGACAGGGGTCTACGAGCAGTACTTC. Residues: CASRPTGTGVYEQYF.

The CDR3 loop is CASSYAAGIVHEQYF. The CDR3, as DNA: TGTGCCAGCAGTTACGCGGCAGGGATAGTCCACGAGCAGTACTTC. The gene calls are TRBV6-5 and TRBJ2-7; tentative D call: TRBD1 (5 bases). Germline assignment: CDR1 MNHEY and CDR2 SVGAGI. V was trimmed by 2 bases and J by 5 bases, leaving 16 bases between them. This CDR3 spans 15 amino acids.

As to this clone: One end of the junction fails to match germline, which may point to a read error. The chain uses TRBV29-1 and TRBJ2-1; TRBD1 aligns across 10 bases. Germline CDR1 reads SQVTM; CDR2 reads ANQGSEA. This CDR3 is 11 amino acids long. CDR3 nucleotide sequence: TGCAGCTTCTCCGAGCCGGGACAGGGGATCTTC. Amino acid sequence: CSFSEPGQGIF.

In regard to this clone: Distinct nucleotide sequences in the sample also encode this CDR3. The J gene is TRBJ1-2, the V gene TRBV2; a possible D gene is TRBD1 (5 bases). This CDR3 has 12 residues. The V and J ends lost 6 bases and 8 bases respectively, with 13 bases between them. Germline-derived CDR1 and CDR2 are SNHLY and FYNNEI. CDR3 in amino acids: CASSLTGDGYTF. CDR3 sequence (DNA): TGTGCCAGCAGCCTCACGGGGGACGGCTACACCTTC.

This chain links TRBV11-2 with TRBJ2-3; TRBD2 might be the D (6 bases). The V and J ends lost 3 bases and 5 bases respectively, with 12 bases between them. The CDR3 length is 14 residues. The germline gives CDR1 SGHAT, CDR2 FQNNGV. In DNA form, the CDR3 reads TGTGCCAGCAGCTTGCGGCAGGGAGGAGATACGCAGTATTTT. Translating it yields CASSLRQGGDTQYF.

This clone has only a few counts. The chain carries TRBV30 and TRBJ1-2, with TRBD1 as a possible D gene (5 bases). The V end lost 3 bases, the J end lost 8 bases, and 16 bases lay between the germline ends. The CDR3 extends over 13 amino acids. The germline CDR1 and CDR2 sequences are GTSNPN and SVGIG (reference sequence). CDR3 region: CAWRGFRVEGYTF. The CDR3 DNA follows: TGTGCCTGGAGGGGATTCAGGGTTGAGGGCTACACCTTC.

This chain links TRBV5-1 with TRBJ2-7; possible D gene TRBD1, 6 bases. V gave up 2 bases and J gave up 0 bases, with 24 bases separating them. Per the germline V gene, CDR1 is SGHRS and CDR2 is YFSETQ. There are 19 residues in the CDR3. CDR3 amino acids: CASSFRRAGENPSSYEQYF. CDR3 DNA: TGCGCCAGCAGCTTTCGGCGCGCAGGGGAGAACCCAAGCTCCTACGAGCAGTACTTC.

V gene TRBV7-2 combines with J gene TRBJ2-2; the match to TRBD1 covers 12 bases. J gave up 6 bases and V 1 base, and 9 bases lay outside the gene matches. This CDR3 region has 18 residues. Germline V lookup: CDR1 SGHTA, CDR2 FQGNSA. Written as DNA, the CDR3 is TGTGCCAGCAGCTTAGAGGTGGGACAGGGGGCAGGTCCCGGGGAGCTGTTTTTT. Translated, it gives CASSLEVGQGAGPGELFF.

This clone was found a few times. J is TRBJ1-4 and V is TRBV2; D may be TRBD1 (6 bases). Trimming cost V 6 bases and J 5 bases, with 7 bases left between them. The V gene's germline CDR1 is SNHLY and CDR2 FYNNEI. The CDR3 runs to 12 residues. CDR3: CASRQGNEKLFF. In DNA form, the CDR3 reads TGTGCCAGCAGGCAGGGGAATGAAAAACTGTTTTTT.

The chain recombines TRBV7-2 with TRBJ2-3; possible D gene TRBD2, 5 bases. Germline assignment: CDR1 SGHTA and CDR2 FQGNSA. This CDR3 region has 12 residues. V lost 2 bases to trimming and J lost 9 bases, with 9 bases between them. The chain's CDR3 is CASSLLAHTQYF. In nucleotides, the CDR3 is TGTGCCAGCAGCTTACTAGCACACACGCAGTATTTT.

The chain has TRBV15 and TRBJ2-1; a possible D gene is TRBD2 (6 bases). V was shortened by 2 bases and J by 2 bases, with 16 bases between the two germline ends. The germline V gene has CDR1 LNHNV and CDR2 YYDKDF (reference sequence). The CDR3 is 17 residues long. The CDR3 here is CATSRPRASVTYNEQFF. The CDR3 bases are TGTGCCACCAGCAGACCTCGGGCTAGCGTTACCTACAATGAGCAGTTCTTC.

This chain links TRBV9 with TRBJ2-1; 7 nucleotides line up with TRBD2. J was trimmed by 4 bases and V by 3 bases; bases with no gene match: 10. CDR1 is SGDLS and CDR2 is YYNGEE in the germline V gene. The CDR3 has 16 amino acids. In DNA form, the CDR3 reads TGTGCCAGCAGCGCTACCGGAGCGGGGAGGTACAATGAGCAGTTCTTC. Its translation is CASSATGAGRYNEQFF.

This clone was observed once. The V and J genes are TRBV6-4 and TRBJ2-7, with 9 nucleotides matching TRBD1. CDR1 is MRHNA and CDR2 is SNTAGT in the germline V gene. With 9 bases clipped from V and 1 base from J, the junction kept 16 bases outside the gene matches. The CDR3 length is 17 residues. The CDR3 coding sequence is TGTGCCAGGAAGGGACCCTGCCGGGACAGGGAATCCTACGAGCAGTACTTC. It yields the protein CARKGPCRDRESYEQYF.

This clone came up once. V is TRBV7-9 and J is TRBJ2-4; TRBD1 agrees at 8 bases. The CDR3 covers 15 residues. The V gene's germline CDR1 is SEHNR and CDR2 FQNEAQ (reference sequence). V trimming: 5 bases; J trimming: 0 bases; junction bases outside the gene matches: 3. CDR3 nucleotides: TGTGCCAGCAGCACCGGGACAGGAGCCAAAAACATTCAGTACTTC. Its protein product is CASSTGTGAKNIQYF.

The chain is built from TRBV7-8 and TRBJ1-5; 9 bases are shared with TRBD1. This CDR3 spans 17 amino acids. Germline V gene lookup returns CDR1 SGHVS and CDR2 FQNEAQ. The ends lost 2 bases at V and 5 bases at J; junction bases unmatched: 10. The CDR3 region is CASSLRLGQGTDQPQHF. CDR3 bases: TGTGCCAGCAGCTTACGACTGGGACAGGGTACTGATCAGCCCCAGCATTTT. The whole variable domain, filled in from reference TRBV7-8 and TRBJ1-5, reads GAGVSQSPRYKVAKRGQDVALRCDPISGHVSLFWYQQALGQGPEFLTYFQNEAQLDKSGLPSDRFFAERPEGSVSTLKIQRTQQEDSAVYLCASSLRLGQGTDQPQHFGDGTRLSIL.

The rearrangement links TRBV7-2 to TRBJ1-2; TRBD1 matches 11 bases. Germline lookup yields CDR1 SGHTA and CDR2 FQGNSA. This CDR3 spans 15 amino acids. The V segment lost 1 base and the J segment 4 bases; nucleotides outside the gene matches: 2. The CDR3 sequence is CASSLGTGGSYGYTF. In nucleotides, the CDR3 is TGTGCCAGCAGCTTAGGGACAGGGGGCAGCTATGGCTACACCTTC.

This clone was found a few times. The chain has TRBV12-5 and TRBJ1-1; 9 nucleotides align to TRBD1. Germline CDR1 LGHNT, CDR2 FRNRAP. Germline trimming cut 3 bases from V and 1 base from J; bases unmatched to any gene: 0. This CDR3 contains 14 residues. CDR3 sequence reads: CASGLQGANTEAFF. DNA for the CDR3: TGTGCTAGTGGTTTACAGGGGGCGAACACTGAAGCTTTCTTT. Using reference TRBV12-5 and TRBJ1-1 for the parts outside the CDR3, the full variable domain is DARVTQTPRHKVTEMGQEVTMRCQPILGHNTVFWYRQTMMQGLELLAYFRNRAPLDDSGMPKDRFSAEMPDATLATLKIQPSEPRDSAVYFCASGLQGANTEAFFGQGTRLTVV.